This T cell receptor beta chain was retrieved from a study of Graves' ophthalmopathy and Graves' hyperthyroidism. On the study more broadly: The blood sample was drawn at first diagnosis and before any treatment. Study-wide results and caveats: The model predicted progression of ophthalmopathy with a sensitivity of 60% to 71%, and its specificity was about 76%. Between ophthalmopathy and stable hyperthyroidism, a 13-signature model drew a separation with 87.88% sensitivity and less than 83% specificity.

Transcripts of RNA were the source for amplifying TCR beta CDR3 regions. The library came from an HTBI-primed first-round RT-PCR and a second-round multiplex PCR. MiXCR, applied by TCRdb to the multiplex PCR reads, yields one record per CDR3 protein. The table lists 150,000 to 200,000 distinct CDR3 sequences, approximately 40% of them singletons. This clonotype was seen ten or more times. Its antigen is undetermined. V lost 5 bases to trimming and J lost 5 bases, with 13 bases between them. The germline gives CDR1 SGHRS, CDR2 YFSETQ. CDR3 length: 13 residues. Source material: peripheral blood. The source of this sequence is a man in his thirties or forties with Graves' ophthalmopathy. This chain uses TRBV5-1 with TRBJ2-5; D is perhaps TRBD1 (6 bases). The CDR3 DNA follows: TGCGCCAGCAGTGGGGGCGTGCGGGAGACCCAGTACTTC. Protein: CASSGGVRETQYF. The complete variable domain, with remaining parts taken from reference TRBV5-1 and TRBJ2-5, reads KAGVTQTPRYLIKTRGQQVTLSCSPISGHRSVSWYQQTPGQGLQFLFEYFSETQRNKGNFPGRFSGRQFSNSRSEMNVSTLELGDSALYLCASSGGVRETQYFGPGTRLLVL.